This TCR beta chain was sequenced in a study of cytomegalovirus exposure and HLA in healthy donors. Study results and limitations: There was a cluster of highly shared sequence variants that was likely a sequencing artifact.

Healthy bone marrow donors formed the donor group. Germline lookup yields CDR1 SGHTS and CDR2 YDEGEE. V was shortened by 4 bases and J by 6 bases, with 20 bases between the two germline ends. This CDR3 contains 15 residues. In the PCR, 60 Vbeta and 13 Jbeta primers were used. The repertoire was sequenced with immunoSEQ multiplex PCR; TCRdb's copy has only in-frame clones and lacks some. The sample gives some 150,000 clones, 79% of which show up once; about 2.2% is in the top ten. This clone was seen only once. Its antigen is as yet unknown. The receptor was isolated from a man between 35 and 55 years old in good health and CMV-seronegative. The sample was PBMCs. V usage is TRBV5-8 and J usage is TRBJ2-7; D ambiguous. In DNA form, the CDR3 reads TGTGCCAGCAGCCCTTCAAGAGAACGGTGGGCCGAGCAGTACTTC. Its protein is CASSPSRERWAEQYF.